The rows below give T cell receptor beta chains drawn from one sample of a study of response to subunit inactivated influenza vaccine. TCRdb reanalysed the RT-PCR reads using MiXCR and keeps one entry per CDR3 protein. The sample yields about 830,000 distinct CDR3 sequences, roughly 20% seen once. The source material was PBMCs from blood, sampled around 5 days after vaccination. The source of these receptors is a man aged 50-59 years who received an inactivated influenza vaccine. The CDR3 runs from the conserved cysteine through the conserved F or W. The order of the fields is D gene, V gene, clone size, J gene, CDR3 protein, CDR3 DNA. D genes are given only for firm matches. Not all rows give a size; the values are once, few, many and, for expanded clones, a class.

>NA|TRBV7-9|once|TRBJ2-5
CASSFIGEETQYF
TGTGCCAGCAGCTTTATAGGGGAAGAGACCCAGTACTTC
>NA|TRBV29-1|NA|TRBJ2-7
CSAKLGYSYEQYF
TGCAGCGCGAAATTGGGCTACTCCTACGAGCAGTACTTC
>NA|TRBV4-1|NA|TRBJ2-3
CASSQEVPDTQYF
TGCGCCAGCAGCCAAGAGGTCCCAGATACGCAGTATTTT
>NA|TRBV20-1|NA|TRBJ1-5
CSAATRGNQPQHF
TGCAGTGCTGCAACAAGGGGCAATCAGCCCCAGCATTTT
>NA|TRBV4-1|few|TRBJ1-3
CASSQDYGPGNTIYF
TGCGCCAGCAGCCAAGACTACGGGCCTGGAAACACCATATATTTT
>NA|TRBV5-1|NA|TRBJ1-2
CASSLDSDRIYGYTF
TGCGCCAGCAGCTTGGACTCCGACAGAATCTATGGCTACACCTTC
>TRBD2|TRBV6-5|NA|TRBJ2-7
CASSYSSSGNYEQYF
TGTGCCAGCAGTTACTCGAGCAGCGGGAATTACGAGCAGTACTTC
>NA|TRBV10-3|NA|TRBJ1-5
CAISGTVQGNQPQHF
TGTGCCATCAGTGGGACTGTCCAAGGCAATCAGCCCCAGCATTTT
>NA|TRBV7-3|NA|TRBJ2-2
CASSPFRESGELFF
TGTGCCAGCAGCCCGTTCCGGGAAAGCGGGGAGCTGTTTTTT
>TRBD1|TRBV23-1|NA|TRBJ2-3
CASSQSDREMADTQYF
TGCGCCAGCAGTCAATCGGACAGGGAGATGGCAGATACGCAGTATTTT
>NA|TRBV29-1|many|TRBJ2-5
CSVGQSQETQYF
TGCAGCGTTGGACAGAGTCAAGAGACCCAGTACTTC
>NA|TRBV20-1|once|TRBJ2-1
CSARERTAYNEQFF
TGCAGTGCTAGAGAAAGGACTGCCTACAATGAGCAGTTCTTC
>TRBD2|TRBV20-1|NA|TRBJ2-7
CSARGGGTSGLRSSYEQYF
TGCAGTGCTAGGGGGGGCGGGACTAGCGGCTTGAGGAGCTCCTACGAGCAGTACTTC
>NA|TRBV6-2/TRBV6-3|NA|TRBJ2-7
CASSSPRRGKGYEQYF
TGTGCCAGCAGTTCCCCGCGGCGGGGAAAGGGCTACGAGCAGTACTTC
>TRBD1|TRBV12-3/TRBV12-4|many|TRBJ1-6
CASSPRNSDRNNSPLHF
TGTGCCAGCAGTCCACGCAATTCGGACAGGAATAATTCACCCCTCCACTTT
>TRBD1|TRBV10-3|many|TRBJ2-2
CAIRRLATGGTRGELFF
TGTGCCATCAGGCGATTGGCAACAGGGGGCACCCGAGGGGAGCTGTTTTTT
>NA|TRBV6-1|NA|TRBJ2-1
CASSETGRFWNEQFF
TGTGCCAGCAGTGAGACAGGGAGGTTTTGGAATGAGCAGTTCTTC
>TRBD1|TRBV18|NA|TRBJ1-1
CASSSGTGVNTEAFF
TGTGCCAGCTCAAGCGGGACAGGGGTGAACACTGAAGCTTTCTTT
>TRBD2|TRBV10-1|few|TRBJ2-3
CASSKGLAASVDTQYF
TGCGCCAGCAGCAAGGGACTAGCCGCAAGTGTGGATACGCAGTATTTT
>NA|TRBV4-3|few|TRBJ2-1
CASSQDLGSEQFF
TGCGCCAGCAGCCAAGATTTAGGGAGTGAGCAGTTCTTC
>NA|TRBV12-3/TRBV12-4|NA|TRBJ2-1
CASSLVGGYEQFF
TGTGCCAGCAGTTTAGTCGGGGGTTATGAGCAGTTCTTC
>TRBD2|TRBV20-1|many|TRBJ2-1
CSAFTSSGREWGEQFF
TGCAGTGCTTTTACATCTAGCGGGAGGGAGTGGGGTGAGCAGTTCTTC